What follows are 31 T cell receptor beta chains derived from one specimen sequenced in a study of blood T cell repertoires in COVID-19. Here immunoSEQ multiplex PCR was the method, and the copy in TCRdb shows in-frame clones only, minus some. The sample records 90,000 to 120,000 clones, 70% to 90% being singletons. Sequenced sample: peripheral blood. The receptors come from a man in his fifties with active or convalescent COVID-19.

V gene TRBV7-2 combines with J gene TRBJ2-7, with 8 nucleotides matching TRBD1. Germline V lookup: CDR1 SGHTA, CDR2 FQGNSA. Germline trimming cut 5 bases from V and 2 bases from J; bases unmatched to any gene: 8. The CDR3 is 15 amino acids. CDR3 loop: CASSPSGQATYEQYF. The CDR3 region has the DNA TGTGCCAGCAGCCCCTCGGGACAGGCCACCTACGAGCAGTACTTC. The entire variable domain, with the rest obtained from reference TRBV7-2 and TRBJ2-7, is as follows: GAGVSQSPSNKVTEKGKDVELRCDPISGHTALYWYRQSLGQGLEFLIYFQGNSAPDKSGLPSDRFSAERTGGSVSTLTIQRTQQEDSAVYLCASSPSGQATYEQYFGPGTRLTVT.

The gene calls are TRBV24-1 and TRBJ1-5; D remains ambiguous. This CDR3 contains 15 residues. Trimming pared 3 bases from V and 1 base from J, leaving 9 bases between. Germline V CDR1 and CDR2: KGHDR, SFDVKD. DNA of the CDR3: TGTGCCACCAGTGATGGCGGGATCAGCAATCAGCCCCAGCATTTT. Translated, it gives CATSDGGISNQPQHF.

This rearrangement joins TRBV5-1 to TRBJ2-5; TRBD1 matches 9 bases. The CDR3 sequence is 15 residues long. The J segment lost 5 bases and the V segment lost 0 bases, leaving 5 bases of the junction unmatched. Germline V gene data show CDR1 as SGHRS and CDR2 as YFSETQ. CDR3 DNA: TGCGCCAGCAGCTTGGGGGACAGGGTTTTCGAGACCCAGTACTTC. It encodes CASSLGDRVFETQYF.

This sequence joins TRBV18 and TRBJ1-1; D call uncertain. CDR1 is KGHSH, CDR2 LQKENI, per germline. CDR3 length: 12 residues. V lost 5 bases and J lost 5, with 9 bases in between. The CDR3, as DNA: TGTGCCAGCTCAAAGCCGAATACTGAAGCTTTCTTT. Protein product: CASSKPNTEAFF.

The chain is built from TRBV18 and TRBJ2-3; the D gene is possibly TRBD1 (6 bases). V was pared by 3 bases and J by 4 bases, with 11 bases between. The length of the CDR3 is 14 residues. Looked up from germline, CDR1 is KGHSH and CDR2 is LQKENI. This CDR3 reads CASSPRQESDTQYF. CDR3 coding DNA: TGTGCCAGCTCACCTAGACAGGAGTCAGATACGCAGTATTTT.

The V gene is TRBV19, the J gene TRBJ2-2; D remains ambiguous. The V end lost 0 bases, the J end lost 8 bases, and 7 bases lay between the germline ends. Germline V gene data show CDR1 as LNHDA and CDR2 as SQIVND (reference sequence). The CDR3 loop spans 13 amino acids. Here the CDR3 reads CASSIDPGGELFF. CDR3 coding DNA: TGTGCCAGTAGTATAGATCCAGGAGGGGAGCTGTTTTTT.

CDR3 protein: CASSQGSLAGGNNEQFF. The CDR3 coding sequence is TGTGCCAGCAGCCAAGGATCACTAGCGGGAGGGAACAATGAGCAGTTCTTC. The V call is TRBV3-1 (or the pseudogene TRBV3-2), the J call TRBJ2-1; 13 nucleotides match TRBD2. In germline, CDR1 is LGHDT, CDR2 YNNKEL (reference sequence). The CDR3 has 17 residues. The trim removed 1 base at V and 5 bases at J, leaving 5 bases unmatched.

The CDR3: CASHVPGQSYEQYF. The CDR3 coding sequence is TGCGCCAGCCATGTCCCGGGACAGTCCTACGAGCAGTACTTC. The chain is built from TRBV10-1 and TRBJ2-7; 7 bases match TRBD1. Trimming removed 8 bases from V and 1 base from J; junction bases left unmatched: 8. CDR3 length: 14 residues. Germline loops: CDR1 WNHNN, CDR2 SYGVQD (reference sequence).

CDR3 in amino acids: CAIGGADQPQHF. The DNA for the CDR3 is TGTGCCATAGGGGGGGCGGATCAGCCCCAGCATTTT. The chain is built from TRBV10-3 and TRBJ1-5; the D gene is possibly TRBD1 (6 bases). V lost 9 bases, J lost 5 bases, and 11 bases lay in between. The CDR3 consists of 12 residues. Germline V lookup: CDR1 ENHRY, CDR2 SYGVKD.

This clone has a single count. V usage is TRBV15 and J usage is TRBJ2-1; 12 bases line up with TRBD2. V trimming: 5 bases; J trimming: 15 bases; junction bases outside the gene matches: 11. From germline, CDR1 is LNHNV and CDR2 YYDKDF (reference sequence). This CDR3 comprises 14 residues. DNA of the CDR3: TGTGCCACCAGCGCGGGACTAGCGGGTGGGTTTCGGTTCTTC. Translation gives CATSAGLAGGFRFF.

The J gene is TRBJ2-1, the V gene TRBV5-6, with TRBD2 matching over 14 bases. Per the germline V gene, CDR1 is SGHDT and CDR2 is YYEEEE. V gave up 4 bases and J gave up 10 bases; unmatched junction bases: 7. The CDR3 runs 15 residues. CDR3 nucleotide sequence: TGTGCCAGCAGCACGGGACTAGCGGGAGTAGACGAGCAGTTCTTC. It codes for CASSTGLAGVDEQFF.

The chain recombines TRBV19 with TRBJ1-5; 7 bases agree with TRBD1. The CDR3 is made up of 15 amino acids. CDR1 is LNHDA, CDR2 SQIVND, per germline (reference sequence). With V trimmed by 10 bases and J by 0 bases, 9 bases remained unmatched. Here the CDR3 reads CATTGQATSNQPQHF. In DNA, the CDR3 is TGTGCCACGACCGGACAGGCTACTAGCAATCAGCCCCAGCATTTT.

V is TRBV3-1 (or the pseudogene TRBV3-2) and J is TRBJ2-3, with TRBD2 matching 13 bases. Germline CDR1 LGHDT, CDR2 YNNKEL (reference sequence). The CDR3 covers 17 residues. V lost 6 bases and J lost 6; bases outside the gene matches: 12. The CDR3 sequence: CASSPSKLAGGVDTQYF. The CDR3 coding sequence is TGTGCCAGCAGTCCTTCTAAACTAGCGGGAGGGGTGGATACGCAGTATTTT.

The chain uses TRBV28 and TRBJ2-7; D is possibly TRBD1 (5 bases). The CDR3 runs to 14 residues. The V end was cut by 3 bases, the J end by 3 bases, with 12 bases between. Germline CDR1 and CDR2: MDHEN and SYDVKM. CDR3 in amino acids: CASSFFRQIYEQYF. The CDR3 nucleotides are TGTGCCAGCAGTTTTTTCCGACAGATCTACGAGCAGTACTTC.

The V gene is TRBV5-1, the J gene TRBJ2-7; TRBD1 is a possible D gene (5 bases). With 4 bases removed from V and 3 bases from J, the gap between germline ends came to 14 bases. CDR1 SGHRS and CDR2 YFSETQ come from the germline V gene. The CDR3 consists of 14 residues. DNA for the CDR3: TGCGCCAGCAGCCCCGCCCTAAGGGGCTACGAGCAGTACTTC. Amino acid sequence: CASSPALRGYEQYF.

This clone was detected a few times. The chain couples TRBV15 to TRBJ2-7, with D possibly being TRBD1 (6 bases). Germline values: CDR1 LNHNV, CDR2 YYDKDF (reference sequence). CDR3 length: 15 residues. Trimming shortened V by 0 bases and J by 2 bases, and 11 bases separated the two germline ends. The CDR3 DNA reads TGTGCCACCAGCAGAGAACAGGGCCCCACCTACGAGCAGTACTTC. This sequence encodes CATSREQGPTYEQYF.

V is TRBV27 and J is TRBJ2-4; 9 bases are shared with TRBD1. CDR1 is MNHEY, CDR2 SMNVEV, per germline (reference sequence). This CDR3 region has 17 residues. The V and J ends lost 6 bases and 3 bases, in that order; junction bases with no gene match: 12. CDR3 sequence (DNA): TGTGCCAGCAGCCTTCAGGGACAGGGAGTATACAAAAACATTCAGTACTTC. Translating gives CASSLQGQGVYKNIQYF.

The chain couples TRBV19 to TRBJ2-1; D is unresolved. The length of the CDR3 is 16 residues. Germline lookup yields CDR1 LNHDA and CDR2 SQIVND (reference sequence). Between the trimmed V and J ends, which lost 0 bases and 0 bases, there was a span of 9 bases. This chain's CDR3 is CASSIEPGHSYNEQFF. The CDR3 nucleotides read TGTGCCAGTAGTATAGAGCCAGGTCACTCCTACAATGAGCAGTTCTTC.

The J gene is TRBJ1-2, the V gene TRBV2; perhaps TRBD1 as D (5 bases). CDR3 length equals 12 residues. Germline CDR1 is SNHLY and CDR2 is FYNNEI. V was clipped by 6 bases and J by 4 bases, with 9 bases between them. The CDR3 nucleotides read TGTGCCAGCAGGGGGCTTTTCTATGGCTACACCTTC. Translating it yields CASRGLFYGYTF.

V and J are TRBV5-1 and TRBJ2-3; 7 bases map to TRBD1. This CDR3 is built from 15 residues. Per germline, CDR1 SGHRS and CDR2 YFSETQ. With V trimmed by 6 bases and J by 1 base, 8 bases remained unmatched. The CDR3 protein is CASTIGTEGTDTQYF. The CDR3 DNA reads TGCGCCAGCACCATTGGGACAGAAGGCACAGATACGCAGTATTTT. Variable domain in full (rest from reference TRBV5-1 and TRBJ2-3): KAGVTQTPRYLIKTRGQQVTLSCSPISGHRSVSWYQQTPGQGLQFLFEYFSETQRNKGNFPGRFSGRQFSNSRSEMNVSTLELGDSALYLCASTIGTEGTDTQYFGPGTRLTVL.

Here the CDR3 reads CASSASTQGGTEAFF. The CDR3 DNA follows: TGTGCCAGCAGCGCTTCGACCCAGGGAGGCACTGAAGCTTTCTTT. The rearrangement joins TRBV9 to TRBJ1-1; tentatively, D is TRBD1 (5 bases). Deletions cut 3 bases from V and 4 bases from J, with 16 bases between. CDR1 is SGDLS, CDR2 YYNGEE, per germline. The CDR3 extends over 15 amino acids.

V gene TRBV3-1 (or the pseudogene TRBV3-2) combines with J gene TRBJ2-5, with D tentatively TRBD2 (6 bases). The ends were cut back, 3 bases at V and 1 base at J, with 9 bases in the middle. This CDR3 has 14 amino acids. CDR1 is LGHDT, CDR2 YNNKEL, per germline (reference sequence). CDR3 sequence (DNA): TGTGCCAGCAGCCACAGGGACTTCCAAGAGACCCAGTACTTC. This gives the protein CASSHRDFQETQYF.

Remarks on this clone: The same CDR3 is also encoded by other DNA sequences in this sample. The chain joins TRBV9 to TRBJ1-3; D unresolved. Germline V gene lookup returns CDR1 SGDLS and CDR2 YYNGEE. The CDR3 is made up of 14 amino acids. Trimming took off 1 base at V and 1 base at J, with 6 bases between the two ends. In DNA, the CDR3 is TGTGCCAGCAGCGTAACCAGTTCTGGAAACACCATATATTTT. It encodes CASSVTSSGNTIYF.

The chain uses TRBV19 and TRBJ1-5; D possibly corresponds to TRBD1 (5 bases). The germline V gene has CDR1 LNHDA and CDR2 SQIVND (reference sequence). The ends were cut back, 2 bases at V and 7 bases at J, with 12 bases in the middle. This CDR3 contains 14 residues. In nucleotides, the CDR3 is TGTGCCAGTAGTATATCAAACCGGGGGCAGCCCCAGCATTTT. Translating gives CASSISNRGQPQHF.

The CDR3 reads CASSSGQDDYGYTF. In DNA, the CDR3 is TGTGCCAGCAGCTCGGGACAGGACGACTATGGCTACACCTTC. The chain joins TRBV7-9 to TRBJ1-2; TRBD1 agrees at 8 bases. V dropped 4 bases and J dropped 3; count of bases not matched to a gene: 4. The CDR3 runs 14 residues. Germline-derived CDR1 and CDR2 are SEHNR and FQNEAQ (reference sequence).

CDR3: CASSPSTANNSPLHF. The CDR3 DNA reads as TGTGCCAGCTCACCGTCGACAGCAAATAATTCACCCCTCCACTTT. The chain has TRBV18 and TRBJ1-6; the D gene is possibly TRBD1 (5 bases). The CDR3 has 15 amino acids. Germline V CDR1 and CDR2: KGHSH, LQKENI. Between the trimmed V and J ends, which lost 3 bases and 5 bases, there was a span of 11 bases. The full variable domain, in which reference TRBV18 and TRBJ1-6 provide the parts outside the CDR3, is NAGVMQNPRHLVRRRGQEARLRCSPMKGHSHVYWYRQLPEEGLKFMVYLQKENIIDESGMPKERFSAEFPKEGPSILRIQQVVRGDSAAYFCASSPSTANNSPLHFGNGTRLTVT.

The V and J genes are TRBV5-4 and TRBJ2-5, with D hard to call. Trimming took off 0 bases at V and 5 bases at J, with 8 bases between the two ends. Germline assignment: CDR1 SGHNT and CDR2 YYREEE (reference sequence). This CDR3 spans 13 amino acids. In DNA, the CDR3 is TGTGCCAGCAGCTTGGGGTCTCAGGAGACCCAGTACTTC. Translated, it gives CASSLGSQETQYF.

The chain combines TRBV7-8 with TRBJ1-1; TRBD1 agrees at 8 bases. After removal of 3 bases from V and 0 bases from J, the junction contained 15 bases not matched to a gene. This CDR3 region has 19 residues. Germline values: CDR1 SGHVS, CDR2 FQNEAQ. The chain's CDR3 is CASSFRQGSTRGMNTEAFF. In DNA form, the CDR3 reads TGTGCCAGCAGCTTCCGACAGGGGTCCACCCGGGGGATGAACACTGAAGCTTTCTTT.

The chain carries TRBV11-2 and TRBJ2-1; 8 nucleotides line up with TRBD2. The V and J ends lost 1 base and 3 bases, in that order; junction bases with no gene match: 5. Germline assignment: CDR1 SGHAT and CDR2 FQNNGV. The CDR3 length is 16 residues. CDR3 loop: CASSLAGGPGYNEQFF. The CDR3 DNA reads TGTGCCAGCAGCTTAGCGGGAGGGCCGGGCTACAATGAGCAGTTCTTC.

J is TRBJ2-2 and V is TRBV7-9; D ambiguous. Looked up from germline, CDR1 is SEHNR and CDR2 is FQNEAQ (reference sequence). The length of the CDR3 is 15 residues. Deletions cut 1 base from V and 0 bases from J, with 6 bases between. CDR3: CASSLGLTNTGELFF. The DNA of the CDR3 is TGTGCCAGCAGCTTAGGCCTAACGAACACCGGGGAGCTGTTTTTT.

The chain combines TRBV18 with TRBJ2-2; 8 bases agree with TRBD2. Germline loops: CDR1 KGHSH, CDR2 LQKENI. Trimming took 0 bases from V and 7 from J; bases not matched to a gene: 7. The CDR3 runs 16 residues. The CDR3 region is CASSPPKSGSGGELFF. CDR3 coding DNA: TGTGCCAGCTCACCACCTAAAAGCGGGAGCGGCGGGGAGCTGTTTTTT.